The clone carrying this TCR beta chain has ten or more counts. Antigen: not known. The data were taken from a study of CD8 T cells in ankylosing spondylitis. Making use of molecular barcodes, quantitative 5'-RACE generated TCR beta libraries. Each CDR3 protein is one row after TCRdb ran MiXCR on the 5' RACE reads. The data contain roughly 48,000 distinct CDR3 sequences, approximately 7% of them singletons. The CDR3 is 16 amino acids. The V and J ends lost 6 bases and 0 bases respectively, with 15 bases between them. CDR1 is MNHEY, CDR2 SMNVEV, per germline (reference sequence). Points from the study as a whole: Blood from ankylosing spondylitis patients appeared to carry a characteristic eight-variant TCR beta motif. CD8+ cells made up the disease-linked clones, which were relatively rare in peripheral blood. There were earlier reports of some motif variants in reactive arthritis synovial fluid and blood.

The clonotype was recovered from a female donor with ankylosing spondylitis or in good health (not recorded which). Sequencing was carried out using blood, either unsorted or a sorted T cell fraction (not recorded which). This chain joins TRBV27 and TRBJ1-5, with D perhaps TRBD1 (6 bases). This CDR3 reads CASSPRTDYSNQPQHF. CDR3 bases: TGTGCCAGCAGCCCGCGGACAGATTATAGCAATCAGCCCCAGCATTTT.